The clone carrying this TCR beta chain occurred many times. This record belongs to a study of T cells in Graves' hyperthyroidism and ophthalmopathy. There were TCR beta CDR3 regions amplified from RNA transcripts. HTBI primers were employed in a first-round RT-PCR of the TCR CDR3. TCRdb analysed the multiplex PCR reads with MiXCR anew, one entry per CDR3 protein. The sample lists around 340,000 distinct CDR3 sequences, around 13% occurring once. V dropped 5 bases and J dropped 3; count of bases not matched to a gene: 13. This CDR3 spans 17 amino acids. Germline loops: CDR1 MDHEN, CDR2 SYDVKM. Reasons for excluding patients were uncontrolled infection, other autoimmune disease, pregnancy or lactation.

Sequences were obtained from blood. The rearrangement uses TRBV28 and TRBJ2-3, with 8 bases fitting TRBD2. This receptor was obtained from a woman in her 30s with Graves' hyperthyroidism. The CDR3 spells CASSADSRGGGTDTQYF. DNA of the CDR3: TGTGCCAGCAGTGCGGACAGCCGGGGGGGGGGTACAGATACGCAGTATTTT.